The 26 T cell receptor beta chains given below trace back to one sample, sequenced in a study of blood T cells in healthy people across ages (dated by TCRdb to between 2015 and 2017). The library was made by 5' RACE. Sequencing was carried out with an Illumina HiSeq 2500. A second PCR of about 6 to 11 cycles was run with a J-beta primer mix and a sample-barcoded 5' primer. In-frame beta chains were kept once TCRdb had trimmed the public reads at Q25 with fastp and called clones with MiXCR. Rows merge per CDR3 protein into single entries with the most common DNA and genes. For this sample the table gives roughly 800,000 distinct CDR3 sequences, of which 20% to 30% were detected only once. The top ten hold roughly 9% of the sample. Another study also made use of these data, one on T cells of mothers and their children.

Material: blood. These receptors were collected from a boy younger than 18 in good health.

The chain couples TRBV27 to TRBJ2-5; TRBD2 aligns across 9 bases. Trimming at V came to 4 bases and at J to 5 bases, leaving 5 bases not matched to a gene. CDR1 is MNHEY, CDR2 SMNVEV, per germline (reference sequence). This CDR3 contains 14 residues. CDR3 residues: CASSWSAGGETQYF. In DNA form, the CDR3 reads TGTGCCAGCAGTTGGAGCGCGGGAGGGGAGACCCAGTACTTC.

This clonotype was detected only a few times. The genes are TRBV7-8 and TRBJ2-7; TRBD2 matches 9 bases. The CDR3 is made up of 17 amino acids. Germline values: CDR1 SGHVS, CDR2 FQNEAQ. V gave up 3 bases and J gave up 0 bases; unmatched junction bases: 9. The DNA of the CDR3 is TGTGCCAGCAGCTTGATGGCTAGCGGGACTAGCTCCTACGAGCAGTACTTC. Amino acid sequence: CASSLMASGTSSYEQYF.

The sample holds a few counts of this clonotype. The V and J genes are TRBV5-8 and TRBJ1-1; D is undetermined. Trimming pared 0 bases from V and 8 bases from J, leaving 8 bases between. The CDR3 is made up of 12 amino acids. Germline V gene lookup returns CDR1 SGHTS and CDR2 YDEGEE. CDR3 in amino acids: CASSLVAAEAFF. As DNA, the CDR3 is TGTGCCAGCAGCTTGGTCGCCGCGGAAGCTTTCTTT.

The rearrangement uses TRBV12-5 and TRBJ2-1; the match to TRBD2 covers 12 bases. Unmatched junction bases numbered 6, after V lost 1 base and J lost 2 bases. The germline gives CDR1 LGHNT, CDR2 FRNRAP. CDR3 size: 18 residues. The CDR3 loop reads CASGLGGLAGRTYNEQFF. The CDR3 nucleotides read TGTGCTAGTGGTTTGGGGGGACTAGCGGGTAGGACCTACAATGAGCAGTTCTTC.

This clonotype was observed a handful of times. The V and J genes are TRBV29-1 and TRBJ2-5, with no clear D. The DNA end is more similar to TRBJ2-7, so the J call may be wrong. This CDR3 has 13 amino acids. Germline loops: CDR1 SQVTM, CDR2 ANQGSEA. The CDR3 DNA reads TGCAGCGTTACAGCTATTCCCTCCTACGAGCAGTACTTC. Its translation: CSVTAIPSYEQYF.

The V gene is TRBV28, the J gene TRBJ2-1; 9 bases are shared with TRBD2. V was clipped by 8 bases and J by 0 bases; unmatched bases: 5. The CDR3 contains 15 residues. Per germline, CDR1 MDHEN and CDR2 SYDVKM. The CDR3 here is CASGVAGVSYNEQFF. In nucleotides, the CDR3 is TGTGCCAGCGGAGTAGCGGGGGTCTCCTACAATGAGCAGTTCTTC.

The chain couples TRBV4-3 to TRBJ1-1, with 8 bases identical to TRBD1. Trimming took 4 bases from V and 4 from J; bases not matched to a gene: 8. The CDR3 runs 15 residues. The germline CDR1 and CDR2 sequences are LGHNA and YSLEER. DNA for the CDR3: TGCGCCAGCAGCCCGGACAGGGTTGGGATCACTGAAGCTTTCTTT. Its translation: CASSPDRVGITEAFF.

This clonotype showed up just a few times. This sequence joins TRBV28 and TRBJ2-7; 7 bases match TRBD1. The CDR3 sequence is 13 residues long. J gave up 6 bases and V 4 bases, and 6 bases lay outside the gene matches. Germline V lookup: CDR1 MDHEN, CDR2 SYDVKM. CDR3: CASSSTGPSEQYF. CDR3 nucleotides: TGTGCCAGCAGTTCGACAGGGCCGTCCGAGCAGTACTTC.

This clonotype occurred a few times. The V gene is TRBV5-1, the J gene TRBJ2-2, with 7 nucleotides matching TRBD1. V shed 4 bases and J 4 bases; nucleotides not matched to a gene: 10. Germline assignment: CDR1 SGHRS and CDR2 YFSETQ. The CDR3 is 16 amino acids. CDR3 amino acids: CASSPPRQGGTGELFF. CDR3 nucleotides: TGCGCCAGCAGCCCCCCGAGACAGGGTGGCACCGGGGAGCTGTTTTTT.

This clonotype was counted only a few times. The chain recombines TRBV7-3 with TRBJ2-5; TRBD1 or TRBD2 may be the D gene (6 bases each). The J call may be wrong; the DNA end is better matched by TRBJ2-1. Germline V gene data show CDR1 as SGHTA and CDR2 as FQGTGA. The CDR3 extends over 14 amino acids. CDR3 nucleotides: TGTGCCAGCAGCTTCCCGGGGGCGGACAATGAGCAGTTCTTC. Translation gives CASSFPGADNEQFF.

This chain uses TRBV29-1 with TRBJ1-5; D is possibly TRBD1 (6 bases). This CDR3 has 15 amino acids. V shed 1 base and J shed 4 bases, with 14 bases lying between them. The germline V gene has CDR1 SQVTM and CDR2 ANQGSEA. The CDR3 here is CSVEAIDRLNQPQHF. The CDR3 nucleotides are TGCAGCGTTGAAGCTATAGACAGGCTTAATCAGCCCCAGCATTTT.

There are a few counts of this clonotype. The chain recombines TRBV6-2 or TRBV6-3 with TRBJ2-4; D is unclear. Trimming stripped 4 bases from V and 4 bases from J, with 5 bases between. The CDR3 length is 12 residues. Per the germline V gene, CDR1 is MNHEY and CDR2 is SVGEGT. This chain's CDR3 is CASSFPKNIQYF. The CDR3 DNA is TGTGCCAGCAGTTTTCCAAAAAACATTCAGTACTTC.

The chain recombines TRBV29-1 with TRBJ2-7; D is ambiguous. Germline CDR1 SQVTM, CDR2 ANQGSEA. The CDR3 length is 14 residues. The ends were cut back, 5 bases at V and 5 bases at J, with 19 bases in the middle. CDR3 sequence: CSVTKLLGLNEQYF. CDR3 bases: TGCAGCGTTACAAAACTGCTGGGGTTGAACGAGCAGTACTTC.

The chain couples TRBV29-1 to TRBJ2-5, with 9 positions matching TRBD1. This CDR3 has 14 residues. The germline V gene encodes CDR1 SQVTM and CDR2 ANQGSEA. The junction had 8 bases not matched to a gene; V was cut back by 8 bases and J by 1 base. The CDR3 sequence is CSRPRDRVQETQYF. For the CDR3, the DNA is TGCAGCAGACCTAGGGACAGGGTCCAAGAGACCCAGTACTTC.

V is TRBV19 and J is TRBJ2-7; 8 nucleotides line up with TRBD1. CDR3 length: 19 residues. Germline CDR1 reads LNHDA; CDR2 reads SQIVND (reference sequence). V was pared by 4 bases and J by 0 bases, with 17 bases of the junction left unmatched. In DNA form, the CDR3 reads TGTGCCAGTAGTAAAGGACAGGGAAACCCTTCCTGGGACTCCTACGAGCAGTACTTC. Protein product: CASSKGQGNPSWDSYEQYF.

This clonotype showed up just a few times. An end of the junction differs from the germline gene, which may be a read error. The chain employs TRBV11-2 and TRBJ2-1, with a tentative D call TRBD2 (6 bases). The CDR3 totals 12 residues. Germline-derived CDR1 and CDR2 are SGHAT and FQNNGV. CDR3 sequence reads: CASSLEGAGRIF. CDR3 nucleotides: TGTGCCAGCAGCTTAGAGGGCGCGGGACGGATCTTC.

This chain joins TRBV7-9 and TRBJ2-5, with 7 bases aligning to TRBD1. This CDR3 has 15 residues. Germline V lookup: CDR1 SEHNR, CDR2 FQNEAQ (reference sequence). V lost 5 bases, J lost 3 bases, and 9 bases stayed unmatched. The CDR3 coding sequence is TGTGCCAGCAGCGCCTCCCGGACAGGAGAAGAGACCCAGTACTTC. It yields the protein CASSASRTGEETQYF.

In this sample, this clonotype turned up a few times. This chain connects TRBV18 to TRBJ2-2; 8 positions agree with TRBD1. Germline CDR1 is KGHSH and CDR2 is LQKENI. The junction had 7 bases not matched to a gene; V was cut back by 3 bases and J by 4 bases. This CDR3 spans 16 amino acids. CDR3 DNA sequence: TGTGCCAGCTCACCTCGTTCGGACAGGGTCACCGGGGAGCTGTTTTTT. Amino acids: CASSPRSDRVTGELFF.

This clonotype was recorded only once. The junction does not match germline at one end; this may be a read error. The chain employs TRBV20-1 and TRBJ2-5; 7 bases line up with TRBD2. The end of the DNA fits TRBJ2-7 better, so the J call may be wrong. Germline loops: CDR1 DFQATT, CDR2 SNEGSKA (reference sequence). The CDR3 totals 12 residues. CDR3: CRATAGTYEQYF. CDR3 DNA sequence: TGCAGAGCTACAGCGGGGACCTACGAGCAGTACTTC.

The table lists this clonotype with a few counts. The CDR3: CASSSRTVYEQYF. In DNA form, the CDR3 reads TGTGCCAGCAGCTCCCGGACAGTCTACGAGCAGTACTTC. The rearrangement joins TRBV7-2 to TRBJ2-7, with D perhaps matching TRBD1 (6 bases). From germline, CDR1 is SGHTA and CDR2 FQGNSA. The CDR3 runs 13 residues. V shed 4 bases and J shed 3 bases, with 10 bases lying between them.

The chain joins TRBV3-1 to TRBJ2-6; the D is unclear. CDR3 length: 15 residues. V was pared by 6 bases and J by 0 bases, with 9 bases between. Looked up from germline, CDR1 is LGHDT and CDR2 is YNNKEL (reference sequence). CDR3 loop: CASREGYSGANVLTF. CDR3 DNA: TGTGCCAGCAGGGAAGGGTACTCTGGGGCCAACGTCCTGACTTTC.

The V call is TRBV20-1, the J call TRBJ2-5; 9 bases agree with TRBD1. The DNA end favors TRBJ2-1, so the J call may be wrong. This CDR3 comprises 13 residues. Per germline, CDR1 DFQATT and CDR2 SNEGSKA (reference sequence). This CDR3 is CSAQRDRAGGQFF. CDR3 nucleotide sequence: TGCAGTGCTCAAAGGGACAGGGCCGGTGGGCAGTTCTTC.

This clonotype was observed a handful of times. The chain is built from TRBV7-9 and TRBJ1-1; tentatively, D is TRBD1 (5 bases). Trimming shortened V by 7 bases and J by 1 base, and 16 bases separated the two germline ends. The CDR3 runs 15 residues. CDR1 and CDR2 (germline): SEHNR, FQNEAQ (reference sequence). The DNA of the CDR3 is TGTGCCAGCACCTCCCCTCGGGACCCGAACACTGAAGCTTTCTTT. Protein product: CASTSPRDPNTEAFF. The entire variable domain, with the rest obtained from reference TRBV7-9 and TRBJ1-1, is as follows: DTGVSQNPRHKITKRGQNVTFRCDPISEHNRLYWYRQTLGQGPEFLTYFQNEAQLEKSRLLSDRFSAERPKGSFSTLEIQRTEQGDSAMYLCASTSPRDPNTEAFFGQGTRLTVV.

This clonotype was counted a few times. V is TRBV7-2 and J is TRBJ2-5; the D is unclear. Between the trimmed V and J ends, which lost 3 bases and 3 bases, there was a span of 8 bases. The CDR3 covers 13 residues. Germline values: CDR1 SGHTA, CDR2 FQGNSA. The CDR3 here is CASSFTKEETQYF. The CDR3 coding sequence is TGTGCCAGCAGCTTCACCAAGGAAGAGACCCAGTACTTC.

This clonotype was picked up a small number of times. The DNA for the CDR3 is TGTGCCAGCAGCGCATACAGCATCGAGCAGTACTTC. The encoded protein is CASSAYSIEQYF. The gene calls are TRBV7-9 and TRBJ2-1; D is unclear. The J call may be mistaken, given a closer DNA end match to TRBJ2-7. This CDR3 has 12 amino acids. Germline CDR1 SEHNR, CDR2 FQNEAQ (reference sequence).

This rearrangement joins TRBV7-3 to TRBJ2-3; 7 bases agree with TRBD2. This CDR3 has 14 amino acids. V lost 5 bases and J lost 1; bases outside the gene matches: 3. Germline V gives CDR1 SGHTA, CDR2 FQGTGA. The CDR3 DNA follows: TGTGCCAGCAGCACCACTAGCGGCACAGATACGCAGTATTTT. Translation: CASSTTSGTDTQYF.